Given below is one T cell receptor (beta chain) in context. No antigen is known for it. The sample originates from a study of Ad26.COV2.S vaccination and SARS-CoV-2 variants. General observations from the study: Considerable breadth of spike-specific CD8+ and CD4+ T cell responses has reportedly been documented following vaccination.

Only in-frame clones appear in the TCRdb table, and some are missing; sequencing was by immunoSEQ multiplex PCR. The table records about half a million clones, approximately 90% of them present only once. Treatment described: 15 to 20 received Ad26.COV2.S at low or high dose, single or two shots; 5 received placebo; per-sample allocation not given. The samples were gathered on day 63 after the first injection of vaccine or placebo. The V and J ends lost 4 bases and 4 bases respectively, with 9 bases between them. The length of the CDR3 is 13 residues. CDR1 is SGHNT, CDR2 YYREEE, per germline (reference sequence).

The rearrangement uses TRBV5-4 and TRBJ2-1; D is perhaps TRBD1 (5 bases). The sample here was peripheral blood, taken in a trial of Ad26.COV2.S vaccine versus placebo. The sequence was collected from a person aged 18-65 years who received the Ad26.COV2.S COVID-19 vaccine or a placebo. The CDR3 DNA sequence: TGTGCCAGCAGCCCAGACAGATACAATGAGCAGTTCTTC. It specifies CASSPDRYNEQFF.